The 24 T cell receptor beta chains listed next were all sequenced from one sample in a study of T cell repertoires in cytomegalovirus infection (dated by TCRdb to the late 2010s). The listed sequencing device is Illumina HiSeq 1500. TCRdb reprocessed the public reads (quality trimming at Q25 with fastp, clone calling with MiXCR) and kept in-frame beta chains. CDR3 protein duplicates are merged, each entry listing the most common genes and DNA. In all, the sample holds roughly 760,000 distinct CDR3 sequences, and 35% to 45% of those were seen once. The top ten clones comprise under 3.5% of the sample. The source material was PBMCs. These receptors all stem from a human donor in good health (CMV status not recorded). Some clones in this sample may be carry-over from other donors' samples.

This clonotype turned up a few times. The chain carries TRBV7-9 and TRBJ1-1, with D unclear. CDR1 SEHNR and CDR2 FQNEAQ come from the germline V gene (reference sequence). This CDR3 has 14 residues. V lost 1 base to trimming and J lost 1 base, with 7 bases between them. In DNA form, the CDR3 reads TGTGCCAGCAGCTTAGGCGTTGAGAACACTGAAGCTTTCTTT. Its translation: CASSLGVENTEAFF.

About this clonotype: At one of its ends the junction is not consistent with the germline gene, which may arise from a read error. The chain is built from TRBV28 and TRBJ2-1; the D is unclear. CDR1 MDHEN and CDR2 SYDVKM come from the germline V gene. The CDR3 has 16 residues. The CDR3 DNA follows: TGTGCCATCAGTATCCGGCCAGTCGGCTCCTACAATGAGCAGTTCTTC. It yields the protein CAISIRPVGSYNEQFF.

This clonotype was observed a handful of times. This chain links TRBV24-1 with TRBJ1-5, with D uncertain. The CDR3 contains 13 residues. V lost 5 bases to trimming and J lost 5 bases, with 9 bases between them. Germline loops: CDR1 KGHDR, CDR2 SFDVKD. CDR3 nucleotide sequence: TGTGCCACCAGTGCAGGTATTCATCAGCCCCAGCATTTT. It encodes CATSAGIHQPQHF.

In this sample, this clonotype turned up once. This chain connects TRBV6-8 to TRBJ2-7; 9 nucleotides agree with TRBD2. The ends lost 0 bases at V and 0 bases at J; junction bases unmatched: 3. The CDR3 is made up of 16 amino acids. Germline CDR1 and CDR2: MNHGY and SAAAGT. As DNA, the CDR3 is TGTGCCAGCAGTTACTCGTCTAGCGGGGACTCCTACGAGCAGTACTTC. This encodes CASSYSSSGDSYEQYF.

The V and J genes are TRBV11-2 and TRBJ2-7; perhaps TRBD2 as D (6 bases). The V gene's germline CDR1 is SGHAT and CDR2 FQNNGV. The CDR3 sequence is 13 residues long. The V end lost 7 bases, the J end lost 3 bases, and 13 bases lay between the germline ends. CDR3 nucleotides: TGTGCCAGCACCCCTGGGGGGATCTACGAGCAGTACTTC. Its translation: CASTPGGIYEQYF.

The rearrangement joins TRBV20-1 to TRBJ1-1; tentatively, D is TRBD1 (5 bases). CDR1 and CDR2 (germline): DFQATT, SNEGSKA (reference sequence). With 8 bases removed from V and 4 bases from J, the gap between germline ends came to 17 bases. The CDR3 runs 13 residues. The CDR3 DNA reads as TGCAGTACGAGGGACCGCCGGGTCACTGAAGCTTTCTTT. It translates to CSTRDRRVTEAFF.

The chain combines TRBV6-6 with TRBJ2-7; no firm D call. V was clipped by 2 bases and J by 1 base, with 12 bases between them. Germline V gene lookup returns CDR1 MNHNY and CDR2 SVGAGI (reference sequence). The CDR3 is made up of 15 amino acids. CDR3 loop: CASSYSFGKSYEQYF. As DNA, the CDR3 is TGTGCCAGCAGTTACAGTTTTGGTAAATCCTACGAGCAGTACTTC.

This clonotype was seen many times. The chain uses TRBV7-6 and TRBJ2-1, with D possibly matching TRBD2 (5 bases). The CDR3 loop spans 17 amino acids. Per the germline V gene, CDR1 is SGHVS and CDR2 is FNYEAQ. Deletions cut 5 bases from V and 2 bases from J, with 19 bases between. The CDR3 protein is CASSPGKVAAAYNEQFF. The CDR3 coding sequence is TGTGCCAGCAGCCCGGGGAAAGTAGCAGCCGCCTACAATGAGCAGTTCTTC. Complete variable domain (other parts from reference TRBV7-6 and TRBJ2-1): GAGVSQSPRYKVTKRGQDVALRCDPISGHVSLYWYRQALGQGPEFLTYFNYEAQQDKSGLPNDRFSAERPEGSISTLTIQRTEQRDSAMYRCASSPGKVAAAYNEQFFGPGTRLTVL.

This clonotype has a count of ten or more. This sequence joins TRBV4-2 and TRBJ2-7; D is unresolved. This CDR3 spans 15 amino acids. Germline assignment: CDR1 LGHNA and CDR2 YNFKEQ. Trimming shortened V by 1 base and J by 6 bases, and 16 bases separated the two germline ends. The CDR3 is CASSQGPLGKSEQYF. DNA of the CDR3: TGTGCCAGCAGCCAAGGGCCCCTAGGGAAGTCCGAGCAGTACTTC.

This clonotype was found many times. V usage is TRBV7-2 and J usage is TRBJ1-5; D unclear. Germline loops: CDR1 SGHTA, CDR2 FQGNSA. Trimming removed 5 bases at V and 0 bases at J, with 14 bases between. This CDR3 has 16 amino acids. Here the CDR3 reads CASSPYSLNSNQPQHF. The CDR3 coding sequence is TGTGCCAGCAGCCCTTATTCCTTAAATAGCAATCAGCCCCAGCATTTT.

The chain combines TRBV5-4 with TRBJ2-1; 8 bases map to TRBD1. The CDR3 spans 15 residues. In germline, CDR1 is SGHNT, CDR2 YYREEE (reference sequence). Unmatched junction bases numbered 10, after V lost 4 bases and J lost 7 bases. This chain's CDR3 is CASSGRDRSINEQFF. The DNA for the CDR3 is TGTGCCAGCAGCGGAAGGGACAGGTCAATAAATGAGCAGTTCTTC.

V gene TRBV10-3 combines with J gene TRBJ2-7; TRBD2 matches 11 bases. The V gene's germline CDR1 is ENHRY and CDR2 SYGVKD. The CDR3 spans 13 residues. The J segment lost 5 bases and the V segment lost 10 bases, leaving 7 bases of the junction unmatched. CDR3 in DNA: TGTGCCAGCAAGACTAGCGGGGCGGACGAGCAGTACTTC. It is translated as CASKTSGADEQYF.

The rearrangement links TRBV18 to TRBJ2-7; tentatively, D is TRBD1 or TRBD2 (5 bases each). CDR1 is KGHSH, CDR2 LQKENI, per germline. Trimming left V 10 bases short and J 0 bases short, with 13 bases between. This CDR3 region has 13 residues. This CDR3 reads CATSGASSYEQYF. The CDR3 DNA reads as TGTGCCACCTCCGGGGCGAGCTCCTACGAGCAGTACTTC.

The CDR3 loop is CASIPDGNQPQHF. The CDR3 DNA sequence: TGTGCCAGCATCCCGGATGGCAATCAGCCCCAGCATTTT. The chain joins TRBV28 to TRBJ1-5; unclear D gene. Germline V gene data show CDR1 as MDHEN and CDR2 as SYDVKM. This CDR3 spans 13 amino acids. The ends were cut back, 7 bases at V and 2 bases at J, with 9 bases in the middle.

This chain connects TRBV6-5 to TRBJ2-2; D uncertain. This CDR3 spans 15 amino acids. Germline V gene data show CDR1 as MNHEY and CDR2 as SVGAGI. V was clipped by 0 bases and J by 7 bases, with 12 bases between them. The CDR3 protein is CASSYSPVPSGELFF. DNA of the CDR3: TGTGCCAGCAGTTACTCCCCGGTTCCGAGCGGGGAGCTGTTTTTT.

Only a few counts were recorded for this clonotype. This rearrangement joins TRBV6-1 to TRBJ2-5; D gene ambiguous. Trimming removed 2 bases at V and 5 bases at J, with 12 bases between. The CDR3 spans 14 residues. Germline V gene lookup returns CDR1 MNHNS and CDR2 SASEGT. The DNA of the CDR3 is TGTGCCAGCAGTGAACTAGGGTTTCTGGAGACCCAGTACTTC. Translated: CASSELGFLETQYF.

This chain uses TRBV7-6 with TRBJ2-1; no clear D gene. CDR1 SGHVS and CDR2 FNYEAQ come from the germline V gene. CDR3 length: 17 amino acids. Trimming removed 5 bases at V and 4 bases at J, with 21 bases between. The CDR3 spells CASSPLGPTSPYNEQFF. In nucleotides, the CDR3 is TGTGCCAGCAGCCCCTTGGGTCCGACCAGTCCTTACAATGAGCAGTTCTTC.

In this sample, this clonotype turned up many times. V gene TRBV6-1 combines with J gene TRBJ1-5; a weak D match, TRBD1 (6 bases). Germline V gene data show CDR1 as MNHNS and CDR2 as SASEGT. CDR3 length equals 17 residues. Trimming stripped 5 bases from V and 6 bases from J, with 23 bases between. CDR3 amino acids: CASSSPTPGQLSQPQHF. Here the CDR3 DNA reads TGTGCCAGCAGTTCACCCACCCCCGGACAGTTGTCTCAGCCCCAGCATTTT.

The chain combines TRBV5-1 with TRBJ1-1; D ambiguous. V lost 4 bases and J lost 6, with 22 bases in between. Germline-derived CDR1 and CDR2 are SGHRS and YFSETQ. This CDR3 is 16 amino acids long. CDR3 in DNA: TGCGCCAGCAGCGCCCGCCGACCGGGAAATGGGGCTGAAGCTTTCTTT. This gives the protein CASSARRPGNGAEAFF.

The chain links TRBV2 to TRBJ2-7, with 8 bases that match TRBD1. The CDR3 consists of 12 residues. In germline, CDR1 is SNHLY, CDR2 FYNNEI. Losses at the gene ends were 8 bases for V and 4 bases for J; bases not matched to a gene: 4. DNA of the CDR3: TGTGCCAGCGGACAGGGTCCTTACGAGCAGTACTTC. Protein: CASGQGPYEQYF.

This clonotype showed up just a few times. The J gene is TRBJ1-2, the V gene TRBV7-9, with D perhaps matching TRBD1 (6 bases). Per the germline V gene, CDR1 is SEHNR and CDR2 is FQNEAQ (reference sequence). V was shortened by 5 bases and J by 6 bases, with 13 bases between the two germline ends. This CDR3 spans 13 amino acids. The CDR3 DNA reads as TGTGCCAGCAGCATTCGGACAGTTAATGGCTACACCTTC. It codes for CASSIRTVNGYTF.

This clonotype was seen more than once but under ten times. Here the CDR3 DNA reads TGTGCCAGCAGCTTAGAGGCAACAGGCTTGTTCTCCTATAATTCACCCCTCCACTTT. Its protein product is CASSLEATGLFSYNSPLHF. The chain joins TRBV7-8 to TRBJ1-6; D is perhaps TRBD1 (5 bases). Germline-derived CDR1 and CDR2 are SGHVS and FQNEAQ. This CDR3 comprises 19 residues. Trimming pared 1 base from V and 0 bases from J, leaving 16 bases between.

With respect to this clonotype: The missing conserved phenylalanine or tryptophan at the end of this CDR3 makes a read error likely. The chain is built from TRBV27 and TRBJ2-7; 14 positions agree with TRBD2. CDR3 length equals 14 residues. The V and J ends lost 5 bases and 3 bases, in that order; junction bases with no gene match: 0. Germline V gene data show CDR1 as MNHEY and CDR2 as SMNVEV (reference sequence). CDR3 protein: CASSGTSGGYEQYL. The CDR3 region has the DNA TGTGCCAGCAGTGGGACTAGCGGGGGCTACGAGCAGTACTTA.

The V call is TRBV7-6, the J call TRBJ2-3; no definite D call. Germline V gene lookup returns CDR1 SGHVS and CDR2 FNYEAQ. The CDR3 runs to 16 residues. Trimming cost V 5 bases and J 0 bases, with 15 bases left between them. This CDR3 is CASSPAPFRSTDTQYF. The CDR3 coding sequence is TGTGCCAGCAGCCCCGCCCCGTTTAGAAGCACAGATACGCAGTATTTT. Combining the CDR3 with reference TRBV7-6 and TRBJ2-3 gives the whole variable domain GAGVSQSPRYKVTKRGQDVALRCDPISGHVSLYWYRQALGQGPEFLTYFNYEAQQDKSGLPNDRFSAERPEGSISTLTIQRTEQRDSAMYRCASSPAPFRSTDTQYFGPGTRLTVL.